This T cell receptor (beta chain) was found in a study of T cells in localized non-small cell lung cancer (TCRdb year 2020). A note on the overall study: Comparing tumors with uninvolved tumor-adjacent lungs, the study looked at the T cell repertoires of 200 to 250 patients with early-stage NSCLC. The cohort comprised approximately 240 treatment-naïve NSCLC patients with resected, localized lung tumors. Of the NSCLC patients, 120 to 150 were male and about a hundred were female, and the mean age was around 70 years.

Beyond this particular receptor, the publication reports: Longer overall survival was associated with higher blood T cell density, whereas shorter survival was associated with higher adjacent-lung clonality. Because multi-region tumor sequencing was not done, intratumor heterogeneity could not be ruled out. Uninvolved tumor-adjacent lung showed the highest T cell clonality, higher than tumor, which suggests more focused antigenic responses in the adjacent lung. Of the top 100 tumor clones, a median of approximately 60 were detected in paired uninvolved adjacent lung; approximately 30 were also among that lung's top 100. Since the design was exploratory, TCR variables were selected using unadjusted p-values with no false-discovery rate correction.

Including the terminal cysteine and phenylalanine, the CDR3 comprises 16 residues. Only the CDR3 region is kept as DNA, spanning 48 bases read in frame from base 1. CDR1 and CDR2 were assigned from the germline V gene as LGHNT and FRNRAP. Relative to germline, V is missing 3 bases and J is missing 4 bases, with 7 bases of the junction outside any gene match. At diagnosis, tumor, uninvolved tumor-adjacent lung and peripheral blood were collected and then preserved as a mix of FFPE and fresh-frozen material. For TCR repertoire profiling, blood samples were analyzed in the form of peripheral blood mononuclear cells. TCR beta CDR3 regions were sequenced from DNA using the immunoSEQ Assay. As for the authors' bioinformatics: T cell density was computed as TCR beta template counts normalized to usable DNA estimated by amplifying housekeeping genes. Richness was estimated with the preseqR package, extrapolating to 400,000 templates for PBMC samples and 120,000 templates for tissue samples. Clonality was taken to be one minus Pielou's evenness. Tissue-enriched TCRs were identified through differential abundance testing performed on productive amino-acid clonotypes, with a minimum total count of 5 and an alpha of 0.1. The Jaccard Index and the Morisita Overlap Index were used to measure how much the repertoires overlapped between compartments. GLIPH clustered TCR beta CDR3s with public tetramer-defined viral CDR3s; viral motifs required at least three viral sequences plus V-gene enrichment. The immuneACCESS repertoire file appears here via TCRdb, limited to in-frame rearrangements. These files lack a portion of the clones; in checked studies, under half of the deficit traces to unresolved V genes, and the cause of the others is not known. V and J calls and clone size are given by that table; D and trimming were obtained from the DNA. The sample data list fewer than 35,000 clones, and about 90% of these were observed just once. The ten largest clonotypes hold more than 4% of the sample.

This clone appeared once. Its cognate antigen has yet to be identified. Base quality data are lacking; no much larger clone is found one base away. The rearrangement combines TRBV12-5 with TRBJ2-2, with 8 junctional bases fitting TRBD2. This receptor was obtained from a man between 40 and 70 years old with stage I lung adenocarcinoma. The material sequenced was peripheral blood, taken before any cancer treatment. The DNA sequence is as follows: TGTGCTAGTGGTTTACCCCGGGGGGGCGGCACCGGGGAGCTGTTTTTT. It specifies CASGLPRGGGTGELFF.